The rows below give T cell receptor beta chains drawn from one sample of a study of identical twins. TCRdb redid the calling of the 5' RACE reads with MiXCR, one entry per CDR3 protein. The data show some 500,000 distinct CDR3 sequences, with over 8.5% seen just once and roughly 3% held by the top ten. This sample also appeared in a second study, on yellow fever vaccine responses in identical twins.

Sequenced material: PBMCs. The source is a woman under 30 in good health. CDR3s include the opening cysteine and the closing phenylalanine or tryptophan. D genes are given only for firm matches.

d_call cdr3_length v_call cdr3_aa
- 12 TRBV12-3/TRBV12-4 CASSFTRGELFF
- 13 TRBV6-4 CASSETGGQPQHF
- 13 TRBV30 CAWSTDSNQHQHF
TRBD2 15 TRBV25-1 CASSDPVAGEHEQFF
TRBD2 17 TRBV3-1 CASSPKSGTSGYNEQFF
- 16 TRBV6-5 CASSLFRRSSTDTQYF
- 11 TRBV20-1 CSAWTRYEQYF
- 16 TRBV7-8 CASSLDRSSYNSPLHF
- 13 TRBV16 CASSRDFLETQYF
- 14 TRBV7-9 CASSLAGSSEKLFF
- 16 TRBV5-1 CASSFEGFRSLNEQYF
- 14 TRBV19 CASRRGDSKNIQYF
- 19 TRBV7-9 CASSMTPGLGLTDRDEQFF
- 15 TRBV7-2 CASSLLGTQTGELFF
- 12 TRBV27 CASRPSETEAFF
- 13 TRBV30 CAWSGSSYNEQFF
TRBD2 14 TRBV20-1 CSLLGGGERNEQYF
- 16 TRBV7-3 CASSLMVGWRANEQFF
- 14 TRBV28 CASSQDGSYNEQFF
TRBD2 13 TRBV19 CASSSGRIHEQYF
TRBD1 15 TRBV4-2 CASSPRGQGLYEQYF
- 16 TRBV6-5 CASSYSSPGLNEKLFF
TRBD1 14 TRBV6-1 CASWGQGLSTEAFF
- 15 TRBV27 CASSLLPGAYNEQFF
TRBD1 19 TRBV4-3 CASSQGAPPGQGWTGELFF
TRBD2 15 TRBV7-2 CASSSLSGVTDTQYF
- 14 TRBV19 CASSPTATTYEQYF
TRBD2 14 TRBV5-1 CASGLAGAYNEQFF
TRBD1 12 TRBV28 CASRGQGWEQYF
- 14 TRBV27 CASSLQAANYEQYF
- 14 TRBV7-2 CASSLVRVNTEAFF
- 12 TRBV6-2/TRBV6-3 CASSYLENTQYF
TRBD2 16 TRBV4-3 CASSQVLSGTADTQYF
TRBD2 15 TRBV20-1 CSARDAAGGLFAQYF
TRBD2 22 TRBV27 CASSSRRLASGATEGYTDTQYF
- 13 TRBV15 CATSREGVNIQYF
TRBD1 16 TRBV5-1 CASSRSGTGLTDTQYF
TRBD1 14 TRBV20-1 CSARGRDRITEAFF
TRBD2 16 TRBV30 CAWSVMGRGGLNEQFF
TRBD1 16 TRBV24-1 CATSDLYGTGNNEQFF
TRBD2 15 TRBV27 CASSLLAGGPGELFF
- 15 TRBV29-1 CSVSAGVGPYNEQFF